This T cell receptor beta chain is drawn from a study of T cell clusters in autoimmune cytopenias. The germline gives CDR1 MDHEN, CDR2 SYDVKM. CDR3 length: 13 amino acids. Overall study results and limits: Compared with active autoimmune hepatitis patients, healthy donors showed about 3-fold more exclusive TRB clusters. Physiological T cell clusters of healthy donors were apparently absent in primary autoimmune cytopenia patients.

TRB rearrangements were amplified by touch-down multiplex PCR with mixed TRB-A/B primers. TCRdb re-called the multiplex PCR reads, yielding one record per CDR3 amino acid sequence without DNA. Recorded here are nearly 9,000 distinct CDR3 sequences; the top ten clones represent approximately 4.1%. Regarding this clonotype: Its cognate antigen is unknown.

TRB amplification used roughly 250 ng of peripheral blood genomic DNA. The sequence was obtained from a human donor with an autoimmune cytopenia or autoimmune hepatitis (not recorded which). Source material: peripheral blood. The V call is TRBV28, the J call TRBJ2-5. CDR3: CASSWEMQETQYF. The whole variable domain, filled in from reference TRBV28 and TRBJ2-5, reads DVKVTQSSRYLVKRTGEKVFLECVQDMDHENMFWYRQDPGLGLRLIYFSYDVKMKEKGDIPEGYSVSREKKERFSLILESASTNQTSMYLCASSWEMQETQYFGPGTRLLVL.